Shown below are 17 T cell receptor beta chains from a single sample sequenced in a study of blood T cell repertoires in COVID-19. Libraries were prepared by immunoSEQ multiplex PCR; TCRdb keeps only in-frame clonotypes and omits some of them. The sample holds over 400,000 clones, 80% to 90% seen once. Material for sequencing was PBMCs or T cells enriched from blood (not recorded which). These TCRs come from a woman aged 55-70 years who had recovered from COVID-19.

This clone showed up just a few times. This chain uses TRBV6-1 with TRBJ2-2; 9 bases align to TRBD2. Looked up from germline, CDR1 is MNHNS and CDR2 is SASEGT. CDR3 length: 17 residues. J gave up 2 bases and V 1 base, and 5 bases lay outside the gene matches. CDR3 in DNA: TGTGCCAGCAGTGAAGGGGCTAGCGGGGTAAACACCGGGGAGCTGTTTTTT. It specifies CASSEGASGVNTGELFF.

V is TRBV5-4 and J is TRBJ2-3; perhaps TRBD1 as D (8 bases). Trimming removed 0 bases at V and 6 bases at J, with 14 bases between. The CDR3 runs to 15 residues. Germline V lookup: CDR1 SGHNT, CDR2 YYREEE (reference sequence). CDR3 sequence reads: CASSLAKQGGDTQYF. DNA for the CDR3: TGTGCCAGCAGCTTGGCCAAACAGGGGGGGGATACGCAGTATTTT.

The gene calls are TRBV12-3 or TRBV12-4 and TRBJ2-4, with a weak D call TRBD2 (6 bases). This CDR3 has 11 residues. V was clipped by 10 bases and J by 4 bases, with 8 bases between them. The CDR3 DNA sequence: TGTGCCACGGGGGTGAAAAACATTCAGTACTTC. The encoded protein is CATGVKNIQYF.

The CDR3 loop is CASSRDRAYEQYV. The CDR3 DNA is TGTGCCAGCAGTCGGGACAGGGCCTACGAGCAGTACGTC. This chain links TRBV2 with TRBJ2-7; 9 bases are a match to TRBD1. This CDR3 comprises 13 residues. Trimming removed 5 bases from V and 2 bases from J; junction bases left unmatched: 1. CDR1 and CDR2 from the germline V gene are SNHLY and FYNNEI.

J is TRBJ2-7 and V is TRBV6-6; no clear D gene. This CDR3 has 14 residues. The V end was cut by 0 bases, the J end by 2 bases, with 8 bases between. Per germline, CDR1 MNHNY and CDR2 SVGAGI (reference sequence). The CDR3: CASSYSRITYEQYV. In DNA, the CDR3 is TGTGCCAGCAGTTACTCCAGGATAACCTACGAGCAGTACGTC.

The chain couples TRBV12-5 to TRBJ1-3, with D maybe TRBD1 (5 bases). Between the trimmed V and J ends, which lost 3 bases and 6 bases, there was a span of 15 bases. The CDR3 has 15 amino acids. Germline V lookup: CDR1 LGHNT, CDR2 FRNRAP. CDR3 DNA: TGTGCTAGTGGTTTCACTCAGGGAGGTCCAAACACCATATATTTT. Translating gives CASGFTQGGPNTIYF.

This sequence joins TRBV4-1 and TRBJ2-3, with 9 bases lining up with TRBD1. Germline V gene lookup returns CDR1 MGHRA and CDR2 YSYEKL. With 5 bases clipped from V and 2 bases from J, the junction kept 8 bases outside the gene matches. There are 16 residues in the CDR3. CDR3 region: CASSNRDRVSTDTQYF. The CDR3 DNA is TGCGCCAGCAGCAACCGGGACAGGGTATCCACAGATACGCAGTATTTT.

In DNA, the CDR3 is TGTGCCTGGAGCGGGGACAGGGACAGGGACGAGCAGTACTTC. Amino acid sequence: CAWSGDRDRDEQYF. J is TRBJ2-7 and V is TRBV30; 9 bases agree with TRBD1. V shed 3 bases and J 5 bases; nucleotides not matched to a gene: 8. CDR1 and CDR2 from the germline V gene are GTSNPN and SVGIG (reference sequence). The CDR3 extends over 14 amino acids.

The chain has TRBV5-1 and TRBJ1-6; 10 bases align to TRBD1. Losses at the gene ends were 3 bases for V and 13 bases for J; bases not matched to a gene: 13. From germline, CDR1 is SGHRS and CDR2 YFSETQ. This CDR3 has 16 amino acids. The DNA for the CDR3 is TGCGCCAGCAGCTACGACGGGACAGGGGCCCCAGCTCCCCTCCACTTT. It yields the protein CASSYDGTGAPAPLHF.

The genes are TRBV5-6 and TRBJ1-2; possible D gene TRBD1, 5 bases. CDR3 size: 11 residues. Germline assignment: CDR1 SGHDT and CDR2 YYEEEE. Trimming pared 8 bases from V and 3 bases from J, leaving 8 bases between. The CDR3 is CASKGHYGYTF. The CDR3 DNA is TGTGCCAGTAAGGGGCACTATGGCTACACCTTC.

The chain's CDR3 is CATSRQGQGNQPQHF. CDR3 nucleotides: TGTGCCACTTCAAGACAGGGGCAGGGCAATCAGCCCCAGCATTTT. The J gene is TRBJ1-5, the V gene TRBV15; 8 nucleotides align to TRBD1. CDR1 LNHNV and CDR2 YYDKDF come from the germline V gene (reference sequence). After removal of 9 bases from V and 2 bases from J, the junction contained 9 bases not matched to a gene. CDR3 length: 15 residues.

The chain carries TRBV2 and TRBJ1-1; TRBD1 is a possible D gene (6 bases). Trimming left V 6 bases short and J 4 bases short, with 15 bases between. Per the germline V gene, CDR1 is SNHLY and CDR2 is FYNNEI. This CDR3 spans 14 amino acids. CDR3 protein: CASRQTGTGTEAFF. DNA of the CDR3: TGTGCCAGCAGACAGACAGGCACGGGCACTGAAGCTTTCTTT.

The V and J genes are TRBV7-2 and TRBJ2-7, with 10 bases matching TRBD2. J was trimmed by 6 bases and V by 5 bases; bases with no gene match: 13. Germline CDR1 reads SGHTA; CDR2 reads FQGNSA. This CDR3 region has 16 residues. The CDR3 bases are TGTGCCAGCAGCACCAGCGCAGCGGGGGGGCAGCGCGAGCAGTACTTC. This sequence encodes CASSTSAAGGQREQYF.

The count of this clone is one. The rearrangement joins TRBV7-9 to TRBJ1-4; 8 nucleotides align to TRBD1. CDR1 SEHNR and CDR2 FQNEAQ come from the germline V gene (reference sequence). The CDR3 runs 15 residues. Germline trimming cut 2 bases from V and 8 bases from J; bases unmatched to any gene: 7. Here the CDR3 DNA reads TGTGCCAGCAGCTTACAGGGCCAGGGGGCGGAAAAACTGTTTTTT. Residues: CASSLQGQGAEKLFF.

The V and J genes are TRBV12-2 and TRBJ1-1. TRBV12-2 is recorded as a pseudogene. This CDR3 comprises 10 residues. The CDR3 DNA follows: TGTGCAAGTCGCTTTCGGGAAGCTTTCTTT. It is translated as CASRFREAFF.

The chain couples TRBV5-1 to TRBJ1-3, with 11 nucleotides matching TRBD1. The CDR3 runs to 15 residues. Trimming took 4 bases from V and 3 from J; bases not matched to a gene: 3. Germline CDR1 is SGHRS and CDR2 is YFSETQ. Here the CDR3 reads CASSGQGAGGNTIYF. The CDR3 nucleotides are TGCGCCAGCAGCGGACAGGGGGCCGGTGGAAACACCATATATTTT.

The chain carries TRBV27 and TRBJ2-4; 7 bases match TRBD2. CDR1 is MNHEY, CDR2 SMNVEV, per germline (reference sequence). CDR3 length equals 15 residues. V shed 5 bases, J shed 6 bases, and the junction held 10 bases outside the gene matches. This CDR3 is CASSKASGDVNIQYF. DNA for the CDR3: TGTGCCAGCAGTAAGGCTAGCGGAGACGTAAACATTCAGTACTTC.